This TCR beta chain was documented in a study of CD8 T cells in ankylosing spondylitis. CDR3 length equals 13 residues. Per germline, CDR1 DFQATT and CDR2 SNEGSKA (reference sequence). Germline trimming cut 8 bases from V and 2 bases from J; bases unmatched to any gene: 6. Quantitative barcoded 5'-RACE was used to prepare TCR beta libraries. Via MiXCR, TCRdb re-called the 5' RACE reads, giving one row per CDR3 protein. The sample carries around 180,000 distinct CDR3 sequences, roughly 13% recorded once. This sequence originates from a female donor with ankylosing spondylitis or in good health (not recorded which). The chain has TRBV20-1 and TRBJ2-3, with 8 bases identical to TRBD2. The sample taken for sequencing was blood, either unsorted or a sorted T cell fraction (not recorded which). The CDR3 sequence: CSPLAVNTDTQYF. DNA of the CDR3: TGCAGTCCACTAGCGGTCAACACAGATACGCAGTATTTT.